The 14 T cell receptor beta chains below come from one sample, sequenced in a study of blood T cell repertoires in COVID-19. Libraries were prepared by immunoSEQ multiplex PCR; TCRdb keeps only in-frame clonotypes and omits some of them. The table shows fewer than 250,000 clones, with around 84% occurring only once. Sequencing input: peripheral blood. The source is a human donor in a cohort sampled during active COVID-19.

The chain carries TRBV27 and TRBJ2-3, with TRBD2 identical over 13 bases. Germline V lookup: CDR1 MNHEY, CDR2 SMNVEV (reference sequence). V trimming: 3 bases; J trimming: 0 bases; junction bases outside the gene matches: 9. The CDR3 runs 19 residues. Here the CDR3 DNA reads TGTGCCAGCAGTTTTCGCCCGGGACTAGCGGGGCCTAGCACAGATACGCAGTATTTT. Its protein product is CASSFRPGLAGPSTDTQYF.

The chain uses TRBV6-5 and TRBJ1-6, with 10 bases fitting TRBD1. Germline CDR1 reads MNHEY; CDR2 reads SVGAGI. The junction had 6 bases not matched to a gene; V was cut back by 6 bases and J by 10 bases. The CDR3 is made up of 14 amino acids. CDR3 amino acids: CASSAGTGESPLHF. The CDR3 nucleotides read TGTGCCAGCAGCGCAGGGACAGGGGAATCACCCCTCCACTTT.

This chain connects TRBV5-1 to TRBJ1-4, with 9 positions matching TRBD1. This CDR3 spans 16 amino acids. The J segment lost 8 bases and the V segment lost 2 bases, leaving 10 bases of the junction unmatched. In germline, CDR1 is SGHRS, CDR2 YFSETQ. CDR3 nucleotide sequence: TGCGCCAGCAGCTTCACCAAGACAGGGGGAGAGGAAAAACTGTTTTTT. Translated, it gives CASSFTKTGGEEKLFF.

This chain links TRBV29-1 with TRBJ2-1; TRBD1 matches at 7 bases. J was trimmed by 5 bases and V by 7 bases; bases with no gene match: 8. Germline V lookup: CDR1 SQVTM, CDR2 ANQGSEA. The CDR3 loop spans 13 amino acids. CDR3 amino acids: CSANRGTDNEQFF. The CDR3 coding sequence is TGCAGCGCCAACAGGGGAACAGACAATGAGCAGTTCTTC.

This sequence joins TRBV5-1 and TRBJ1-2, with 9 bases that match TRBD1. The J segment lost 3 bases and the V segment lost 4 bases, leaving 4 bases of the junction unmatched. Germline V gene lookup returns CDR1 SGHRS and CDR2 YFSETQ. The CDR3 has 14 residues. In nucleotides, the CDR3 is TGCGCCAGCAGCGTCTGGACAGGGGACTATGGCTACACCTTC. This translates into CASSVWTGDYGYTF.

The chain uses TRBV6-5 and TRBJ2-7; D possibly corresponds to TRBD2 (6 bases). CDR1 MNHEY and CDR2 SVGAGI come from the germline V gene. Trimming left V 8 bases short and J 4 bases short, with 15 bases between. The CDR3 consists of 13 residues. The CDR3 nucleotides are TGTGCCAGCGGCGGTACGCGGGGATACGAGCAGTACTTC. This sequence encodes CASGGTRGYEQYF.

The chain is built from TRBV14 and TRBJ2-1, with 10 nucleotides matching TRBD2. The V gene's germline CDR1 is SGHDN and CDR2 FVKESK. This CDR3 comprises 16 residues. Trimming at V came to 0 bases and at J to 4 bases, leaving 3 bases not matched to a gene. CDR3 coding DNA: TGTGCCAGCAGCCAAGATGTACTAGCGGGGTACAATGAGCAGTTCTTC. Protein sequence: CASSQDVLAGYNEQFF.

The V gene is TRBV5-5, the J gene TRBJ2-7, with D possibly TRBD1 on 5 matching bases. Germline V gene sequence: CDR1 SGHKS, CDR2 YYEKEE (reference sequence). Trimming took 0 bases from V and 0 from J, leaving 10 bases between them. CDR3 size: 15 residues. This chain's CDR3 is CASSLVADSSYEQYF. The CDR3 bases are TGTGCCAGCAGCTTGGTCGCCGACAGCTCCTACGAGCAGTACTTC.

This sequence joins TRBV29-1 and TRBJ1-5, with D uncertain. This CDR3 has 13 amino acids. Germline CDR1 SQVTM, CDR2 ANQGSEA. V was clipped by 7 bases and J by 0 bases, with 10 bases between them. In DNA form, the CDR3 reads TGCAGCGGTCAGGTGAATAGCAATCAGCCCCAGCATTTT. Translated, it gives CSGQVNSNQPQHF.

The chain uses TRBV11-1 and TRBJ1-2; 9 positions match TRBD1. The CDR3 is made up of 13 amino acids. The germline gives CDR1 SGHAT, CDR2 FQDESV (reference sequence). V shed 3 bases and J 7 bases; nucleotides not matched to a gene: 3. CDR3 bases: TGTGCCAGCAGCTTTTCGACAGGGGGTGGCTACACCTTC. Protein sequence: CASSFSTGGGYTF.

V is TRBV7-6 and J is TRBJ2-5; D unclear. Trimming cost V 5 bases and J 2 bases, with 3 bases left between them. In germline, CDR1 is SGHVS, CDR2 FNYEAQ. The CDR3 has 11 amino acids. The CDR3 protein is CASSPQETQYF. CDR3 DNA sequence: TGTGCCAGCAGCCCTCAAGAGACCCAGTACTTC.

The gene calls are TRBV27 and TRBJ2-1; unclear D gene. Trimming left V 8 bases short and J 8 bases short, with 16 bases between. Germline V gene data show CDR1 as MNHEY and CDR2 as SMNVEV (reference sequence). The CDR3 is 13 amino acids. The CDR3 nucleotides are TGTGCCAGCCAGTCCTGGCCCGCCCATGAGCAGTTCTTC. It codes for CASQSWPAHEQFF.

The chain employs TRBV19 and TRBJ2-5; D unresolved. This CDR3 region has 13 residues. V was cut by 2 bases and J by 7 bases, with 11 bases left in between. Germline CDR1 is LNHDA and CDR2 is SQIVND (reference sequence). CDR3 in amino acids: CASSITPIATQYF. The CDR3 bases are TGTGCCAGTAGTATAACGCCTATCGCGACCCAGTACTTC.

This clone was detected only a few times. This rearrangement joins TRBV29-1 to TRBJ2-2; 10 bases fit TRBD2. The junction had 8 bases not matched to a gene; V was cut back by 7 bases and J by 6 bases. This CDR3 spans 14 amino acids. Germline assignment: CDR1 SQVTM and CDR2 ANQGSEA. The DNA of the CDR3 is TGCAGCGCCGGGGTAGCGGGAGGTTCCGGGGAGCTGTTTTTT. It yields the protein CSAGVAGGSGELFF.